The 25 T cell receptor beta chains in this list originate from one sample, sequenced in a study of cytomegalovirus exposure and HLA in healthy donors. The PCR ran on 60 Vbeta and 13 Jbeta primers. Assay: immunoSEQ multiplex PCR; the TCRdb copy retains only in-frame clones and omits some. The data contain 120,000 or so clones, over 15% of them singletons. The material sequenced was PBMCs. Receptors originate from a female donor in good health and CMV-seropositive.

This clone was observed a few times. The chain has TRBV5-1 and TRBJ2-7, with D unresolved. The CDR3 is 13 residues long. CDR1 and CDR2 (germline): SGHRS, YFSETQ. V was cut by 5 bases and J by 0 bases, with 9 bases left in between. The CDR3 DNA follows: TGCGCCAGCAGGGAGCCGAGCTCCTACGAGCAGTACTTC. Translating gives CASREPSSYEQYF.

The V and J genes are TRBV27 and TRBJ2-7; TRBD2 agrees at 12 bases. This CDR3 contains 15 residues. Germline lookup yields CDR1 MNHEY and CDR2 SMNVEV (reference sequence). The trim removed 6 bases at V and 6 bases at J, leaving 9 bases unmatched. CDR3 sequence: CASRFGLAGSAEQYF. CDR3 coding DNA: TGTGCCAGCAGATTCGGACTAGCGGGGTCCGCCGAGCAGTACTTC.

The chain joins TRBV4-3 to TRBJ1-1, with D unclear. Germline values: CDR1 LGHNA, CDR2 YSLEER. V lost 8 bases and J lost 4, with 17 bases in between. There are 14 residues in the CDR3. The CDR3: CASRSGVGSTEAFF. CDR3 sequence (DNA): TGCGCCAGCCGGTCCGGCGTCGGGAGCACTGAAGCTTTCTTT.

This clone was observed a handful of times. The genes are TRBV28 and TRBJ1-2; 8 bases are a match to TRBD1. V lost 7 bases to trimming and J lost 0 bases; unmatched junction nucleotides: 13. CDR1 and CDR2 from the germline V gene are MDHEN and SYDVKM. This CDR3 comprises 17 residues. The CDR3 protein is CASIEWDRNRSNYGYTF. CDR3 coding DNA: TGTGCCAGCATTGAATGGGACAGGAACCGATCTAACTATGGCTACACCTTC.

The gene calls are TRBV28 and TRBJ2-3, with TRBD2 matching over 11 bases. Germline CDR1 MDHEN, CDR2 SYDVKM. The V gene end was trimmed by 4 bases and the J gene end by 3 bases; junction bases not matched to a gene: 9. This CDR3 has 17 residues. CDR3 DNA: TGTGCCAGCAGTTCGCCCGGGACTAGCGGTCTAACAGATACGCAGTATTTT. Amino acids: CASSSPGTSGLTDTQYF.

CDR3 nucleotides: TGTGCCAGCAGTACGGACAGGGGTTTCTACGAGCAGTACTTC. Encoded protein: CASSTDRGFYEQYF. The chain is built from TRBV2 and TRBJ2-7, with TRBD1 identical over 9 bases. Germline-derived CDR1 and CDR2 are SNHLY and FYNNEI. The CDR3 covers 14 residues. Trimming at V came to 5 bases and at J to 3 bases, leaving 5 bases not matched to a gene. The variable domain in full, completed from reference TRBV2 and TRBJ2-7, reads EPEVTQTPSHQVTQMGQEVILRCVPISNHLYFYWYRQILGQKVEFLVSFYNNEISEKSEIFDDQFSVERPDGSNFTLKIRSTKLEDSAMYFCASSTDRGFYEQYFGPGTRLTVT.

CDR3 sequence (DNA): TGTGCCAGCAGCGCGGGGACAGGACCGTATGGCTACACCTTC. It yields the protein CASSAGTGPYGYTF. This chain connects TRBV7-2 to TRBJ1-2, with 8 bases identical to TRBD1. V shed 5 bases and J 5 bases; nucleotides not matched to a gene: 7. Germline values: CDR1 SGHTA, CDR2 FQGNSA. This CDR3 has 14 amino acids.

This clone was recorded at least ten times. The chain employs TRBV29-1 and TRBJ2-3, with TRBD2 identical over 14 bases. This CDR3 has 17 amino acids. CDR1 is SQVTM, CDR2 ANQGSEA, per germline. The V gene end was trimmed by 2 bases and the J gene end by 3 bases; junction bases not matched to a gene: 7. CDR3: CSVEPSGLAGVTDTQYF. The CDR3 DNA reads TGCAGCGTTGAACCATCGGGACTAGCGGGAGTGACAGATACGCAGTATTTT.

The gene calls are TRBV6-5 and TRBJ1-2, with 8 bases fitting TRBD1. Germline V CDR1 and CDR2: MNHEY, SVGAGI. Trimming cost V 6 bases and J 8 bases; bases outside gene matches: 8. The length of the CDR3 is 13 residues. The CDR3 DNA sequence: TGTGCCAGCAGACGCCCGGACAGGGCCGGCTACACCTTC. Translated, it gives CASRRPDRAGYTF.

This clone has only a few counts. V gene TRBV2 combines with J gene TRBJ2-6; 8 nucleotides line up with TRBD1. The CDR3 covers 15 residues. Trimming removed 8 bases from V and 1 base from J; junction bases left unmatched: 4. Germline values: CDR1 SNHLY, CDR2 FYNNEI. CDR3 in DNA: TGTGCCAGCGGACAGGGCGCATCTGGGGCCAACGTCCTGACTTTC. The encoded protein is CASGQGASGANVLTF.

This clone was picked up a small number of times. V is TRBV19 and J is TRBJ2-3; 8 bases line up with TRBD2. CDR1 LNHDA and CDR2 SQIVND come from the germline V gene (reference sequence). With 4 bases clipped from V and 4 bases from J, the junction kept 10 bases outside the gene matches. The CDR3 totals 16 residues. For the CDR3, the DNA is TGTGCCAGTAGTACCTGGACTAGCCCGCAAGCAGATACGCAGTATTTT. Protein product: CASSTWTSPQADTQYF.

V usage is TRBV19 and J usage is TRBJ1-1; no firm D call. With 8 bases removed from V and 4 bases from J, the gap between germline ends came to 14 bases. Germline CDR1 and CDR2: LNHDA and SQIVND (reference sequence). This CDR3 comprises 13 residues. The CDR3, as DNA: TGTGCCAGTTCGGGCGGGATGGGCACTGAAGCTTTCTTT. Protein product: CASSGGMGTEAFF.

The chain uses TRBV10-3 and TRBJ1-1; D call uncertain. The CDR3 is 14 residues long. Germline V gene lookup returns CDR1 ENHRY and CDR2 SYGVKD. V was trimmed by 6 bases and J by 1 base, leaving 12 bases between them. The DNA for the CDR3 is TGTGCCATCAGGGAGACTTTCAAGAACACTGAAGCTTTCTTT. Translation: CAIRETFKNTEAFF.

This clone was picked up a small number of times. V gene TRBV5-1 combines with J gene TRBJ2-1; D uncertain. Trimming removed 5 bases at V and 7 bases at J, with 13 bases between. CDR3 size: 13 residues. Germline V lookup: CDR1 SGHRS, CDR2 YFSETQ. The CDR3 region has the DNA TGCGCCAGCAGGACATACCTACGGAATGAGCAGTTCTTC. Protein product: CASRTYLRNEQFF.

This clone was picked up a small number of times. V gene TRBV28 combines with J gene TRBJ1-1; a possible D gene is TRBD1 (6 bases). This CDR3 comprises 13 residues. CDR1 MDHEN and CDR2 SYDVKM come from the germline V gene. Deletions cut 5 bases from V and 5 bases from J, with 12 bases between. The DNA for the CDR3 is TGTGCCAGCAGTGTGCCCAGGGGAACTGAAGCTTTCTTT. It codes for CASSVPRGTEAFF.

CDR3 DNA sequence: TGTGCCAGCAGCCTTTATACAGGCCAGCCCCAGCATTTT. Amino acids: CASSLYTGQPQHF. This chain joins TRBV27 and TRBJ1-5, with D perhaps matching TRBD1 (5 bases). V lost 6 bases and J lost 7, with 13 bases in between. The CDR3 sequence is 13 residues long. The germline gives CDR1 MNHEY, CDR2 SMNVEV (reference sequence).

The CDR3 sequence: CASSRTGSYTGELFF. The DNA for the CDR3 is TGTGCCAGCAGCCGTACAGGGAGCTACACCGGGGAGCTGTTTTTT. This chain connects TRBV6-5 to TRBJ2-2, with D possibly matching TRBD1 (6 bases). The V end was cut by 6 bases, the J end by 3 bases, with 14 bases between. Germline assignment: CDR1 MNHEY and CDR2 SVGAGI. The CDR3 consists of 15 residues.

The rearrangement links TRBV25-1 to TRBJ2-2; 10 bases match TRBD2. Germline CDR1 MGHDK, CDR2 SYGVNS. Trimming at V came to 4 bases and at J to 7 bases, leaving 12 bases not matched to a gene. The CDR3 has 17 amino acids. CDR3 DNA: TGTGCCAGCAGTGCCGCTAGCGGGAGAAAGGGAGTCGGGGAGCTGTTTTTT. As protein: CASSAASGRKGVGELFF.

This chain joins TRBV9 and TRBJ2-3; TRBD2 matches at 7 bases. Germline assignment: CDR1 SGDLS and CDR2 YYNGEE. The CDR3 extends over 14 amino acids. Trimming cost V 4 bases and J 2 bases; bases outside gene matches: 4. The CDR3 region is CASSPRDYTDTQYF. The DNA of the CDR3 is TGTGCCAGCAGCCCGCGGGACTACACAGATACGCAGTATTTT.

This clone has just a few counts. The rearrangement links TRBV5-4 to TRBJ2-5; tentatively, D is TRBD2 (5 bases). This CDR3 contains 14 residues. V lost 3 bases and J lost 3, with 12 bases in between. Germline CDR1 and CDR2: SGHNT and YYREEE (reference sequence). In DNA, the CDR3 is TGTGCCAGCAGCTCCACACGGACTGAAGAGACCCAGTACTTC. Its protein is CASSSTRTEETQYF.

V is TRBV6-1 and J is TRBJ2-7, with 9 bases that match TRBD1. Trimming removed 7 bases from V and 2 bases from J; junction bases left unmatched: 9. CDR3 length: 15 residues. Germline-derived CDR1 and CDR2 are MNHNS and SASEGT. The CDR3 reads CASKLGQGSAYEQYF. In DNA form, the CDR3 reads TGTGCCAGCAAGTTGGGACAGGGCAGCGCCTACGAGCAGTACTTC.

The J gene is TRBJ1-1, the V gene TRBV10-1; TRBD1 is a possible D gene (5 bases). Germline V gene data show CDR1 as WNHNN and CDR2 as SYGVQD (reference sequence). The CDR3 spans 15 residues. The V end was cut by 4 bases, the J end by 3 bases, with 15 bases between. The CDR3 spells CASSASRVGHTEAFF. In nucleotides, the CDR3 is TGCGCCAGCAGTGCCAGCAGGGTGGGCCACACTGAAGCTTTCTTT.

The chain has TRBV27 and TRBJ1-5, with D uncertain. CDR3 length: 12 amino acids. CDR1 and CDR2 from the germline V gene are MNHEY and SMNVEV (reference sequence). Trimming removed 6 bases from V and 6 bases from J, with 9 bases in between. This CDR3 is CASREEGQPQHF. The CDR3 nucleotides read TGTGCCAGCAGGGAGGAGGGTCAGCCCCAGCATTTT.

The CDR3 protein is CASSQGLAVGELFF. DNA for the CDR3: TGCGCCAGCAGCCAGGGACTAGCGGTCGGGGAGCTGTTTTTT. This chain joins TRBV4-3 and TRBJ2-2; the match to TRBD2 covers 11 bases. Per germline, CDR1 LGHNA and CDR2 YSLEER. The CDR3 is made up of 14 amino acids. V was pared by 3 bases and J by 7 bases, with 1 base of the junction left unmatched.

This clone was detected only a few times. The rearrangement uses TRBV5-6 and TRBJ1-2; D gene ambiguous. V shed 0 bases and J shed 2 bases, with 5 bases lying between them. CDR3 length equals 13 residues. CDR1 is SGHDT and CDR2 is YYEEEE in the germline V gene. The CDR3 DNA reads as TGTGCCAGCAGCTTGGGAGAGAACTATGGCTACACCTTC. Amino acids: CASSLGENYGYTF.